The 20 T cell receptor beta chains below were found in one sample sequenced in a study of Ad26.COV2.S vaccination and SARS-CoV-2 variants. Assay used: immunoSEQ multiplex PCR; TCRdb lists only in-frame clones, some missing. The table includes around 450,000 clones, 80% to 95% detected once. Treatment: about 20 received Ad26.COV2.S at low or high dose, single or two shots; 5 received placebo; per-sample allocation not given. Following the first vaccine or placebo injection, samples were taken on day 63. The material sequenced was peripheral blood, taken in a trial of Ad26.COV2.S vaccine versus placebo. The source is a person aged 18 to 59 who received the Ad26.COV2.S COVID-19 vaccine or a placebo.

The gene calls are TRBV4-1 and TRBJ2-7, with 8 bases lining up with TRBD2. CDR3 length equals 16 residues. Trimming took 3 bases from V and 3 from J; bases not matched to a gene: 10. CDR1 is MGHRA, CDR2 YSYEKL, per germline. The CDR3 reads CASSHAPGSGSYEQYF. CDR3 coding DNA: TGCGCCAGCAGCCACGCCCCAGGGAGCGGGAGCTACGAGCAGTACTTC.

The CDR3 DNA is TGTGCCAGCAGTGGACTCCCGGGACAGGGGGTTGTGCGGGCGCAGTTCTTC. Translated: CASSGLPGQGVVRAQFF. The chain joins TRBV25-1 to TRBJ2-1, with TRBD1 matching 11 bases. Trimming removed 4 bases from V and 12 bases from J; junction bases left unmatched: 17. The CDR3 consists of 17 residues. Germline CDR1 MGHDK, CDR2 SYGVNS.

This chain links TRBV30 with TRBJ1-3; D call uncertain. In germline, CDR1 is GTSNPN, CDR2 SVGIG (reference sequence). With 0 bases removed from V and 4 bases from J, the gap between germline ends came to 4 bases. The CDR3 sequence is 12 residues long. The CDR3 DNA sequence: TGTGCCTGGAGTGTAATCGGAAACACCATATATTTT. This codes for CAWSVIGNTIYF.

The genes are TRBV7-9 and TRBJ2-1; D tentatively fits TRBD1 or TRBD2 (5 bases each). CDR3 length: 14 amino acids. Germline CDR1 reads SEHNR; CDR2 reads FQNEAQ (reference sequence). Trimming took 8 bases from V and 5 from J, leaving 16 bases between them. In DNA form, the CDR3 reads TGTGCCAGCCTATCGGGGCTAGCCCACAATGAGCAGTTCTTC. Its protein is CASLSGLAHNEQFF.

The chain joins TRBV7-8 to TRBJ1-4; 7 nucleotides agree with TRBD1. CDR1 and CDR2 (germline): SGHVS, FQNEAQ. There are 17 residues in the CDR3. V lost 1 base and J lost 4; bases outside the gene matches: 9. The CDR3 loop is CASSLVGGTAHNEKLFF. Written as DNA, the CDR3 is TGTGCCAGCAGCTTAGTTGGCGGGACAGCCCATAATGAAAAACTGTTTTTT.

This clone was seen once. V is TRBV5-5 and J is TRBJ2-7; D is ambiguous. With 1 base removed from V and 0 bases from J, the gap between germline ends came to 5 bases. CDR3 length equals 13 residues. Per the germline V gene, CDR1 is SGHKS and CDR2 is YYEKEE (reference sequence). CDR3 region: CASSLKSSYEQYF. The CDR3 DNA follows: TGTGCCAGCAGCTTGAAGAGCTCCTACGAGCAGTACTTC.

The chain is built from TRBV4-1 and TRBJ1-5; the match to TRBD1 covers 8 bases. The trim removed 2 bases at V and 6 bases at J, leaving 9 bases unmatched. Germline lookup yields CDR1 MGHRA and CDR2 YSYEKL. The CDR3 consists of 16 residues. The CDR3 region is CASSQYMTGAGQPQHF. CDR3 nucleotides: TGCGCCAGCAGCCAATACATGACAGGGGCGGGTCAGCCCCAGCATTTT.

The rearrangement uses TRBV18 and TRBJ2-3; 12 bases fit TRBD2. The CDR3 consists of 19 residues. Germline trimming cut 1 base from V and 3 bases from J; bases unmatched to any gene: 11. Germline CDR1 KGHSH, CDR2 LQKENI. CDR3 residues: CASSPQRRLAGDNTDTQYF. The CDR3 nucleotides are TGTGCCAGCTCACCACAACGGAGACTAGCGGGAGACAATACAGATACGCAGTATTTT.

The chain couples TRBV7-2 to TRBJ2-1, with D maybe TRBD2 (5 bases). The germline V gene has CDR1 SGHTA and CDR2 FQGNSA. This CDR3 is 15 amino acids long. The V gene lost 5 bases and the J gene lost 3 bases, with 14 bases spanning the gap. CDR3 amino acids: CASSTGLPYYNEQFF. The DNA for the CDR3 is TGTGCCAGCAGCACCGGACTCCCTTACTACAATGAGCAGTTCTTC.

This clone has a handful of counts. V gene TRBV2 combines with J gene TRBJ1-2; TRBD1 matches at 8 bases. V shed 2 bases, J shed 7 bases, and the junction held 6 bases outside the gene matches. Germline loops: CDR1 SNHLY, CDR2 FYNNEI. CDR3 length equals 14 residues. The CDR3 region is CASSENGQGLGYTF. CDR3 in DNA: TGTGCCAGCAGTGAAAACGGACAGGGTCTTGGCTACACCTTC. Looking up the rest from reference TRBV2 and TRBJ1-2 gives the full variable domain: EPEVTQTPSHQVTQMGQEVILRCVPISNHLYFYWYRQILGQKVEFLVSFYNNEISEKSEIFDDQFSVERPDGSNFTLKIRSTKLEDSAMYFCASSENGQGLGYTFGSGTRLTVV.

The V and J genes are TRBV28 and TRBJ1-4; no firm D call. Trimming shortened V by 7 bases and J by 3 bases, and 9 bases separated the two germline ends. The germline gives CDR1 MDHEN, CDR2 SYDVKM. The CDR3 spans 13 residues. The CDR3 protein is CASKSRPNEKLFF. The CDR3 nucleotides read TGTGCCAGCAAGTCGAGGCCTAATGAAAAACTGTTTTTT.

V and J are TRBV5-1 and TRBJ2-1; D is perhaps TRBD1 (5 bases). This CDR3 comprises 16 residues. Germline V gene data show CDR1 as SGHRS and CDR2 as YFSETQ. V was cut by 2 bases and J by 4 bases, with 16 bases left in between. CDR3 residues: CASSLNPTVTYNEQFF. As DNA, the CDR3 is TGCGCCAGCAGCTTAAACCCGACAGTAACGTACAATGAGCAGTTCTTC.

J is TRBJ2-7 and V is TRBV6-5; 9 bases map to TRBD2. Germline CDR1 reads MNHEY; CDR2 reads SVGAGI. V shed 0 bases and J 2 bases; nucleotides not matched to a gene: 2. The CDR3 spans 15 residues. This CDR3 is CASSYSLAGPYEQYF. CDR3 bases: TGTGCCAGCAGTTACTCGCTAGCGGGGCCCTACGAGCAGTACTTC.

The rearrangement links TRBV7-8 to TRBJ1-1; D gene ambiguous. V was trimmed by 1 base and J by 1 base, leaving 10 bases between them. This CDR3 is 15 amino acids long. From germline, CDR1 is SGHVS and CDR2 FQNEAQ. The CDR3 protein is CASSLVGEGNTEAFF. The DNA of the CDR3 is TGTGCCAGCAGCTTAGTTGGAGAGGGGAACACTGAAGCTTTCTTT.

The chain links TRBV18 to TRBJ1-5; D perhaps matches TRBD1 (5 bases). Trimming took off 1 base at V and 4 bases at J, with 8 bases between the two ends. This CDR3 is 14 amino acids long. Germline lookup yields CDR1 KGHSH and CDR2 LQKENI. The CDR3 loop is CASSPQTENQPQHF. DNA of the CDR3: TGTGCCAGCTCACCACAGACAGAAAATCAGCCCCAGCATTTT.

V and J are TRBV5-3 and TRBJ2-2; TRBD1 matches at 7 bases. TRBV5-3 is annotated as an ORF whose role is uncertain. Losses at the gene ends were 7 bases for V and 0 bases for J; bases not matched to a gene: 9. There are 16 residues in the CDR3. In nucleotides, the CDR3 is TGTGCCAGAGAGACTCAGGGGGTCGCGAACACCGGGGAGCTGTTTTTT. This gives the protein CARETQGVANTGELFF.

This chain links TRBV5-4 with TRBJ1-1; D is perhaps TRBD1 (5 bases). The CDR3 is made up of 13 amino acids. Germline V gives CDR1 SGHNT, CDR2 YYREEE (reference sequence). V was trimmed by 2 bases and J by 4 bases, leaving 9 bases between them. The CDR3 reads CASSFGTVTEAFF. The CDR3 DNA reads TGTGCCAGCAGCTTCGGGACGGTCACTGAAGCTTTCTTT.

The V and J genes are TRBV2 and TRBJ1-5, with D possibly matching TRBD1 (5 bases). The germline V and J ends were trimmed by 6 bases and 0 bases, with 12 bases remaining between them. Germline V lookup: CDR1 SNHLY, CDR2 FYNNEI. The CDR3 has 15 amino acids. The CDR3 region is CASRGVGYSNQPQHF. CDR3 DNA sequence: TGTGCCAGCAGGGGGGTCGGATATAGCAATCAGCCCCAGCATTTT.

The chain employs TRBV29-1 and TRBJ1-1; 8 bases are shared with TRBD1. Losses at the gene ends were 7 bases for V and 2 bases for J; bases not matched to a gene: 6. Germline V lookup: CDR1 SQVTM, CDR2 ANQGSEA. The CDR3 extends over 13 amino acids. The CDR3 DNA reads as TGCAGCGGAGCAGGGGGCTCAAACACTGAAGCTTTCTTT. This translates into CSGAGGSNTEAFF.

The chain uses TRBV7-2 and TRBJ2-3; TRBD2 might be the D (6 bases). Trimming took off 6 bases at V and 3 bases at J, with 19 bases between the two ends. The germline V gene has CDR1 SGHTA and CDR2 FQGNSA. The CDR3 consists of 16 residues. In DNA form, the CDR3 reads TGTGCCAGCAGTCTTAGCGGTTCCCTCGGGACAGATACGCAGTATTTT. It encodes CASSLSGSLGTDTQYF.